This is a list of T cell receptor beta chains from one sample in a study of T cells in tuberculosis. Produced via immunoSEQ multiplex PCR; TCRdb's table is partial and in-frame only. The sample comprises 30,000 or so clones, almost 90% of which are singletons, and 5.5% to 7.5% rests with the top ten. The sequenced sample was PBMCs. These receptors were collected from a donor aged 5-35 years with latent tuberculosis or without tuberculosis infection. Both conserved end residues are part of each CDR3. The D gene is left open where the match is weak. A row's size may be missing; if present it is once, few, many or a size class.

TRBD2 - TRBJ2-5 TRBV5-4 TGTGCCAGCAGCACAGGGACTAGCGGGGGGAAAGAGACCCAGTACTTC CASSTGTSGGKETQYF
TRBD2 - TRBJ2-1 TRBV2 TGTGCCAGCAGTTCCCGGGGGGGCCCGTACAATGAGCAGTTCTTC CASSSRGGPYNEQFF
TRBD1 - TRBJ1-1 TRBV27 TGTGCCAGCAGCCAACGAACCGGGACAGAGAACACTGAAGCTTTCTTT CASSQRTGTENTEAFF
- - TRBJ1-1 TRBV6-1 TGTGCCAGCAGTGGTTCAGGGGCAGGGGCTTTCTTT CASSGSGAGAFF
- - TRBJ1-6 TRBV27 TGTGCCAGCACCTTGCGGGACGACGGATGGGCACCCCTCCACTTT CASTLRDDGWAPLHF
TRBD1 - TRBJ1-1 TRBV5-4 TGTGCCAGCAGCTCTGTTTCGCCGGACAGGGGGGAAACTGAAGCTTTCTTT CASSSVSPDRGETEAFF
TRBD1 once TRBJ2-5 TRBV11-2 TGTGCCAGCAGCTCGATCCAGGGGGCGCGAGAGACCCAGTACTTC CASSSIQGARETQYF
- - TRBJ1-1 TRBV7-2 TGTGCCAGCAGCTTCAGGAACACTGAAGCTTTCTTT CASSFRNTEAFF
TRBD1 - TRBJ2-3 TRBV27 TGTGCCAGCAGTCAGGGGGCGAGGCCAGATACGCAGTATTTT CASSQGARPDTQYF
- few TRBJ2-2 TRBV29-1 TGCAGCGTTGAAGTCAGTAGCTCTTTCACCGGGGAGCTGTTTTTT CSVEVSSSFTGELFF
- medium-sized TRBJ1-2 TRBV10-3 TGTGCCATCAGCCCTAAGACACAAGACCTCTATGGCTACACCTTC CAISPKTQDLYGYTF
TRBD1 - TRBJ1-6 TRBV2 TGTGCCAGTCAGGACAGGGAACGTCGCTATAATTCACCCCTCCACTTT CASQDRERRYNSPLHF
TRBD1 - TRBJ1-5 TRBV27 TGTGCCAGCAGACAAACAGGGGCCGGGAATCAGCCCCAGCATTTT CASRQTGAGNQPQHF
TRBD1 once TRBJ2-7 TRBV7-9 TGTGCCAGCAGCGCGAGGGACAGGCCCCCCTACGAGCAGTACTTC CASSARDRPPYEQYF
- once TRBJ1-2 TRBV6-1 TGTGCCAGCAGTGAGGTGGCGGTCTATGGCTACACCTTC CASSEVAVYGYTF
- - TRBJ2-3 TRBV7-9 TGTGCCAGCAGTTCAGGATCTGATACGCAGTATTTT CASSSGSDTQYF
- once TRBJ1-5 TRBV2 TGTGCCAGCAGTGTTTTCGCGGCGGGCAATCAGCCCCAGCATTTT CASSVFAAGNQPQHF
TRBD2 - TRBJ2-2 TRBV6-5 TGTGCCAGCAGTTACGGGACTAGGAACACCGGGGAGCTGTTTTTT CASSYGTRNTGELFF
- - TRBJ1-1 TRBV2 TGTGCCAGCAGAGAGGACAGGAACACTGAAGCTTTCTTT CASREDRNTEAFF
TRBD1 - TRBJ1-6 TRBV28 TGTGCCAGCAGGCCGCCAGGGGGCTTAGGCTCACCCCTCCACTTT CASRPPGGLGSPLHF
TRBD1 - TRBJ1-1 TRBV18 TGTGCCAGCTCACCACCGGGCGGAGGGACAGGAATACTGGGCACTGAAGCTTTCTTT CASSPPGGGTGILGTEAFF
TRBD1 - TRBJ1-1 TRBV15 TGTGCCACCAGCAGTGGGGGACAGGGGACGGCTGAAGCTTTCTTT CATSSGGQGTAEAFF
TRBD2 once TRBJ2-7 TRBV29-1 TGCAGCGCCAACACTCCTAGCGGGCGCTCCTACGAGCAGTACTTC CSANTPSGRSYEQYF
- - TRBJ1-1 TRBV9 TGTGCCAGCAGCCCTCGCTATACCTTGACTGAAGCTTTCTTT CASSPRYTLTEAFF
- - TRBJ2-2 TRBV29-1 TGCAGCGGGCAAGTCGCCGGGGAGCTGTTTTTT CSGQVAGELFF
TRBD2 - TRBJ2-2 TRBV11-2 TGTGCCAGCAGCTTAGATATCTGGACTAGCGGCACCGGGGAGCTGTTTTTT CASSLDIWTSGTGELFF
- once TRBJ1-4 TRBV5-5 TGTGCCAGCAGCTTCCCTGGACAGTCAACTAATGAAAAACTGTTTTTT CASSFPGQSTNEKLFF
TRBD2 - TRBJ2-5 TRBV5-1 TGCGCCAGCAGCTTCCCCCTAGCGGGGGGGGAGACCCAGTACTTC CASSFPLAGGETQYF
- - TRBJ2-5 TRBV5-1 TGCGCCAGCAGCTCGACTGAGGCCCAGTACTTC CASSSTEAQYF
TRBD2 - TRBJ2-1 TRBV7-2 TGTGCCAGCAGCTTAGGTAGCGGGGGGGGACGTGAGCAGTTCTTC CASSLGSGGGREQFF
TRBD1 - TRBJ1-5 TRBV28 TGTGCCAGCAACCATGGACAGGAGATGGGGCCCCAGCATTTT CASNHGQEMGPQHF
TRBD2 once TRBJ2-1 TRBV29-1 TGCAGCGTTGACCTAGCGGGGGTAATTTACAATGAGCAGTTCTTC CSVDLAGVIYNEQFF
TRBD2 - TRBJ2-1 TRBV11-3 TGTGCCAGCAGCTTAGGTAGCGGGGGGGCCTTCTACAATGAGCAGTTCTTC CASSLGSGGAFYNEQFF
- - TRBJ2-6 TRBV6-1 TGTGCCAGCAGTGAAGGAGAAGGGGACTCTGGGGCCAACGTCCTGACTTTC CASSEGEGDSGANVLTF
- - TRBJ2-7 TRBV19 TGTGCCAGTAGTATAACAGGGTACCACGAGCAGTACTTC CASSITGYHEQYF
- - TRBJ1-1 TRBV6-5 TGTGCCAGCAGACGAGGCCCGAACACTGAAGCTTTCTTT CASRRGPNTEAFF
- - TRBJ2-1 TRBV6-5 TGTGCCAGCAGTTACTCAGGGGTCGGGCAGTTCTTC CASSYSGVGQFF
TRBD1 - TRBJ2-7 TRBV6-5 TGTGCCAGCAGTCGACAGGGGTTGACCGAGCAGTACTTC CASSRQGLTEQYF
- - TRBJ2-6 TRBV29-1 TGCAGCGTTGGTGTTGGGGGCTTGTCTGGGGCCAACGTCCTGACTTTC CSVGVGGLSGANVLTF
- - TRBJ2-7 TRBV6-1 TGTGCCAGCAAAAAGGCAGGGATACCTACCTACGAGCAGTACTTC CASKKAGIPTYEQYF
TRBD2 few TRBJ2-2 TRBV6-5 TGTGCCAGCAGCCGACTAGCGGGGGGGACCGGGGAGCTGTTTTTT CASSRLAGGTGELFF
TRBD2 once TRBJ2-1 TRBV2 TGTGCCAGCAGTGAGGATGGACTAGCGGCTAATGAGCAGTTCTTC CASSEDGLAANEQFF
- - TRBJ1-6 TRBV5-6 TGTGCCAGCAGCGGTCATCAGGGGAGCTCCTATAATTCACCCCTCCACTTT CASSGHQGSSYNSPLHF
TRBD2 - TRBJ2-3 TRBV5-1 TGCGCCAGCAGCTTGGATAAGCTAGCGGGCACAGATACGCAGTATTTT CASSLDKLAGTDTQYF
TRBD1 - TRBJ1-1 TRBV13 TGTGCCAGCAGCTTAGGGGGGCAGGGGGCCCCTGAAGCTTTCTTT CASSLGGQGAPEAFF
TRBD1 - TRBJ1-4 TRBV5-8 TGTGCCAGCAGCTACGGACAGGGCCAAAATGAAAAACTGTTTTTT CASSYGQGQNEKLFF
- - TRBJ1-1 TRBV27 TGTGCCAGCAGTCCCCAAACGGGGAGCACTGAAGCTTTCTTT CASSPQTGSTEAFF
- - TRBJ2-7 TRBV18 TGTGCCAGCTCACGGAGCCGGGATTACGAGCAGTACTTC CASSRSRDYEQYF
- - TRBJ2-6 TRBV13 TGTGCCAGCAGCTTTTCCAGGGCTGGGGCCAACGTCCTGACTTTC CASSFSRAGANVLTF
TRBD1 once TRBJ2-3 TRBV15 TGTGCCACCAGCAGAGGACAGGGGGCCACAGATACGCAGTATTTT CATSRGQGATDTQYF
TRBD1 - TRBJ2-3 TRBV7-8 TGTGCCAGCAGCTTAAAAATGGGTGACAGGGGTTTGTTACGGGCAGATACGCAGTATTTT CASSLKMGDRGLLRADTQYF
- - TRBJ1-4 TRBV2 TGTGCCAGCAGTGAAAACAGGGCTTCAGATGAAAAACTGTTTTTT CASSENRASDEKLFF
- - TRBJ1-6 TRBV18 TGTGCCAGCTCAGAGCAGGGGAATTCACCCCTCCACTTT CASSEQGNSPLHF
TRBD2 - TRBJ2-5 TRBV29-1 TGCAGCGTTGAAAGATCGGGGGGTTTTCAGGAGACCCAGTACTTC CSVERSGGFQETQYF
- - TRBJ2-2 TRBV19 TGTGCCAGCATAAGGACAGTAGAACACACCGGGGAGCTGTTTTTT CASIRTVEHTGELFF
- - TRBJ1-1 TRBV7-3 TGTGCCAGCAGCCTGACAAAGAACACTGAAGCTTTCTTT CASSLTKNTEAFF
TRBD2 - TRBJ2-1 TRBV10-2 TGCGCCAGTTCCGGGACTAGCGGGGTCTCGGGATCCTACAATGAGCAGTTCTTC CASSGTSGVSGSYNEQFF